The clone carrying this T cell receptor beta chain has only a few counts. Its antigen is undetermined. This entry belongs to a study of early T cells in non-severe SARS-CoV-2 infection. Study information: The chains were unpaired, and the sequenced material was bulk RNA from unsorted whole blood. Study outcomes and limitations: CD4 and private specificities were missed by VDJdb matching, which favored anti-spike CD8 responses.

Unique molecular identifiers were attached to individual cDNA molecules. From the 5' RACE reads, TCRdb called clonotypes with MiXCR, one entry per CDR3 protein. The sample has 90,000 to 130,000 distinct CDR3 sequences, around 10% seen once. V shed 0 bases and J shed 7 bases, with 6 bases lying between them. This CDR3 is 13 amino acids long. Looked up from germline, CDR1 is MNHEY and CDR2 is SVGEGT. This TCR was recovered from an adult who was a healthcare worker with PCR-confirmed SARS-CoV-2 infection or an uninfected control (not recorded which). This rearrangement joins TRBV6-2 or TRBV6-3 to TRBJ2-2, with unresolved D. Sequencing input: whole blood. The CDR3 loop reads CASSYSGLGELFF. The DNA for the CDR3 is TGTGCCAGCAGTTACTCGGGCCTCGGGGAGCTGTTTTTT.